This T cell receptor (beta chain) was obtained from a study of Graves' ophthalmopathy and Graves' hyperthyroidism. Trimming took 2 bases from V and 7 from J, leaving 17 bases between them. CDR3 length: 15 amino acids. CDR1 SGHTA and CDR2 FQGNSA come from the germline V gene. Beta-chain TCR CDR3 regions were amplified from RNA transcripts. Second-round multiplex PCR came after first-round RT-PCR with HTBI primers. TCRdb independently ran MiXCR on the multiplex PCR reads; one entry per CDR3 protein. The data show roughly 1.1 million distinct CDR3 sequences, about 36% seen once. The TCR comes from an adult man with Graves' hyperthyroidism. The chain carries TRBV7-2 and TRBJ1-1, with a possible D match to TRBD1 (5 bases). Sequencing was carried out using peripheral blood or thyroid tissue (not recorded which). CDR3 region: CASSLLGQGFGEAFF. The DNA of the CDR3 is TGTGCCAGCAGCTTATTGGGTCAGGGTTTCGGTGAAGCTTTCTTT. The full variable domain, in which reference TRBV7-2 and TRBJ1-1 provide the parts outside the CDR3, is GAGVSQSPSNKVTEKGKDVELRCDPISGHTALYWYRQSLGQGLEFLIYFQGNSAPDKSGLPSDRFSAERTGGSVSTLTIQRTQQEDSAVYLCASSLLGQGFGEAFFGQGTRLTVV.